This T cell receptor (beta chain) came from a study of blood T cell repertoires in COVID-19. Study overall: The samples span acute and convalescent COVID-19 from the United States, Italy and Spain. PBMCs, B-cell-depleted T cells, or T cells provided the cDNA or gDNA that made up the material.

The V gene's germline CDR1 is LGHNA and CDR2 YNFKEQ. This CDR3 is 15 amino acids long. The ends were cut back, 1 base at V and 3 bases at J, with 13 bases in the middle. In the source study's methods: Reference gene primers were amplified, and this amplification served to estimate nucleated cell counts. Data came from immunoSEQ multiplex PCR; TCRdb stores just in-frame clones and leaves some out. V and J calls and clone size come straight from that table; D and trimming were deduced from the DNA. The sample comprises around 140,000 clones, around nine tenths of which are singletons, and around 8.3% rests with the top ten.

The chain combines TRBV4-2 with TRBJ2-7; possibly TRBD2 for D (5 bases). This clonotype was sampled from a woman between 50 and 59 years old with active or convalescent COVID-19. Sequencing input: peripheral blood. The CDR3 reads CASSQVQPGGYEQYF. The CDR3 DNA reads as TGTGCCAGCAGCCAAGTCCAGCCCGGAGGCTACGAGCAGTACTTC.